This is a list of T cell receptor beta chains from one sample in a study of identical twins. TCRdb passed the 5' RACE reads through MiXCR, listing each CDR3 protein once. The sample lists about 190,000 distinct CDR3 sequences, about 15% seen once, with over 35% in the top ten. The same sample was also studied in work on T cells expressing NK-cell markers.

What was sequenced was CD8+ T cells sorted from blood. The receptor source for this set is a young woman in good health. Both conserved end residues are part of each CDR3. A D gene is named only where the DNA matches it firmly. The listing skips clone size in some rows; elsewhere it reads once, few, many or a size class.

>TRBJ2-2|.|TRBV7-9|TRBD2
CASSSRTSGTGELFF
TGTGCCAGCAGCTCCAGGACTAGCGGCACCGGGGAGCTGTTTTTT
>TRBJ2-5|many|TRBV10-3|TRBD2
CAISELAGARETQYF
TGTGCCATCAGTGAGCTAGCGGGAGCCAGGGAGACCCAGTACTTC
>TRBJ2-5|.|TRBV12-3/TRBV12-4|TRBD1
CASSRQGGRETQYF
TGTGCCAGCAGTCGACAGGGGGGCAGGGAGACCCAGTACTTC
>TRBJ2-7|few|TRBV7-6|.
CASSFYRGSSYEQYF
TGTGCCAGCAGCTTTTATCGGGGGAGCTCCTACGAGCAGTACTTC
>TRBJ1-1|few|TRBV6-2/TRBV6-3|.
CASSMERRILNTEAFF
TGTGCCAGCAGTATGGAGCGTAGGATATTGAACACTGAAGCTTTCTTT
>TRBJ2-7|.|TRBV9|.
CASSVGRGVNYEQYF
TGTGCCAGCAGCGTAGGGCGCGGCGTAAACTACGAGCAGTACTTC
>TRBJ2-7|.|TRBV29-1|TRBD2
CSVVSGSRYEQYF
TGCAGCGTTGTTAGCGGGAGTCGATACGAGCAGTACTTC
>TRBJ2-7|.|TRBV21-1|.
CASPGACYYEQYF
TGTGCCAGCCCGGGAGCCTGTTACTACGAGCAGTACTTC
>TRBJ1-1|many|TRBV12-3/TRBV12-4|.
CASSWGTGGAEAFF
TGTGCCAGCAGTTGGGGGACTGGGGGCGCTGAAGCTTTCTTT
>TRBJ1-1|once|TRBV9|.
CASSFSWGNTEAFF
TGTGCCAGCAGCTTTTCGTGGGGGAACACTGAAGCTTTCTTT
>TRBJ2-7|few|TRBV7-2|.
CASSLDASRRRVYEQYF
TGTGCCAGCAGCTTAGACGCCTCCCGAAGAAGAGTTTACGAGCAGTACTTC
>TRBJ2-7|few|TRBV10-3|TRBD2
CAISVSGLAGGAYEQYF
TGTGCCATCAGTGTCTCGGGACTAGCGGGAGGGGCCTACGAGCAGTACTTC
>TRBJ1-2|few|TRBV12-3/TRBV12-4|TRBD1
CASSLALGGGDGYTF
TGTGCCAGCAGTTTAGCCCTCGGAGGGGGCGATGGCTACACCTTC
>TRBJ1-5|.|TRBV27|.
CASSEGTAVRPQHF
TGTGCCAGCAGTGAAGGGACGGCGGTACGGCCCCAGCATTTT
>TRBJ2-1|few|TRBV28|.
CASRRPPGVGDNEQFF
TGTGCCAGCAGGCGCCCCCCAGGGGTGGGGGACAATGAGCAGTTCTTC
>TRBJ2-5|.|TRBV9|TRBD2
CASSGLAGDQETQYF
TGTGCCAGCAGTGGACTAGCGGGGGACCAAGAGACCCAGTACTTC
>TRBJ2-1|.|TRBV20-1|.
CSASPGEFNEQFF
TGCAGTGCTTCCCCTGGCGAGTTCAATGAGCAGTTCTTC
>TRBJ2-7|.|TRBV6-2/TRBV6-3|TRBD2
CASSWTSGILDEQYF
TGTGCCAGCAGCTGGACTAGCGGGATTTTGGACGAGCAGTACTTC
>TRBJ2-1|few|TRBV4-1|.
CASSQPPGRPTTNNEQFF
TGCGCCAGCAGTCAACCACCCGGACGACCCACTACAAACAATGAGCAGTTCTTC
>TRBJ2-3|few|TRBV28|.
CASSRLDTVSDTQYF
TGTGCCAGCAGTCGACTGGACACCGTCTCGGATACGCAGTATTTT
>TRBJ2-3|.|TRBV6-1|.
CASKKGLTIDTQYF
TGTGCCAGCAAGAAGGGACTGACTATTGATACGCAGTATTTT
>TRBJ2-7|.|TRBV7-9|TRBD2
CASSLGLAGLSAYEQYF
TGTGCCAGCAGCTTAGGCCTAGCGGGGCTATCGGCCTACGAGCAGTACTTC
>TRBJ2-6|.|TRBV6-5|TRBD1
CASSYWDRDSGANVLTF
TGTGCCAGCAGTTACTGGGACAGGGATTCTGGGGCCAACGTCCTGACTTTC
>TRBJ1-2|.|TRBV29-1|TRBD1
CSVGAQGQNSNYGYTF
TGCAGCGTTGGAGCCCAGGGACAGAACTCCAACTATGGCTACACCTTC
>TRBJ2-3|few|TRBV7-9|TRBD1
CASSTDRAYPPDTQYF
TGTGCCAGCAGCACGGACAGGGCCTACCCCCCAGATACGCAGTATTTT
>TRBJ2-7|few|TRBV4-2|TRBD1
CASSQEGQGEYEQYF
TGTGCCAGCAGCCAAGAGGGACAGGGTGAATACGAGCAGTACTTC
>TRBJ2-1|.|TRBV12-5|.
CASGSSTTLDNEQFF
TGTGCTAGTGGTTCCTCAACGACTTTAGACAATGAGCAGTTCTTC
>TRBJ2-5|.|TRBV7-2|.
CASSLGERFVGETQYF
TGTGCCAGCAGCTTGGGGGAGAGGTTTGTAGGAGAGACCCAGTACTTC
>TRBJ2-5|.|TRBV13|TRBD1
CASSSGQIQETQYF
TGTGCCAGCAGCTCGGGACAGATCCAAGAGACCCAGTACTTC
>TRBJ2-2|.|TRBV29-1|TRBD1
CSVTGDTGELFF
TGCAGCGTAACAGGGGACACCGGGGAGCTGTTTTTT
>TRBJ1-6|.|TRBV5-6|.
CASSLGDFGSLHF
TGTGCCAGCAGCTTGGGGGACTTCGGATCCCTCCACTTT
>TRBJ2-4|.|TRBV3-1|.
CASSQDVATGGGNIQYF
TGTGCCAGCAGCCAAGATGTGGCAACCGGAGGTGGAAACATTCAGTACTTC
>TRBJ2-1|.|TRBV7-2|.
CASSSSISYNEQFF
TGTGCCAGCAGCTCTAGTATATCCTACAATGAGCAGTTCTTC
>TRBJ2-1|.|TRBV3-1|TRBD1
CASSFPGQGADEQFF
TGTGCCAGCAGCTTCCCGGGACAGGGGGCCGATGAGCAGTTCTTC
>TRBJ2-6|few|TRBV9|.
CASSGRVTSLSGANVLTF
TGTGCCAGCAGCGGTCGGGTAACCTCGCTCTCTGGGGCCAACGTCCTGACTTTC
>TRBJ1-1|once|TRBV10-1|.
CASSDTGMGNTEAFF
TGCGCCAGCAGTGACACGGGGATGGGGAACACTGAAGCTTTCTTT